A selection of T cell receptor beta chains follows, all from one sample in a study of T cell repertoires in cytomegalovirus infection. These TCRs are of unknown antigen specificity. Each CDR3 protein gets one entry after TCRdb re-called the reads with MiXCR. The repertoire holds around 900,000 distinct CDR3 sequences, approximately 30% seen once, with about an eighth in the top ten. The sequencing used cultured CD8+ T cells from PBMCs, collected from culture after CMV antigen stimulation. Source of these receptors: a human donor in good health (CMV status not recorded). Some clones in this sample may be carry-over from other donors' samples. Each CDR3 is given with its conserved first and last residue. D genes are given only for firm matches. Expanded clones get a size class; other rows say once, few or many, or leave the size out.

V gene	clone size	D gene	J gene	CDR3 protein	CDR3 DNA
TRBV24-1	many	NA	TRBJ2-3	CATSDRWGDTQYF	TGTGCCACCAGTGATAGGTGGGGAGATACGCAGTATTTT
TRBV7-8	many	NA	TRBJ1-1	CASSFRDKNTEAFF	TGTGCCAGCAGCTTTAGGGACAAAAACACTGAAGCTTTCTTT
TRBV28	NA	NA	TRBJ1-1	CASNQALLNTEAFF	TGTGCCAGCAATCAAGCTCTCCTGAACACTGAAGCTTTCTTT
TRBV5-6	few	NA	TRBJ2-3	CASSLPLDRRTQYF	TGTGCCAGCAGCTTGCCCCTCGACAGACGTACGCAGTATTTT
TRBV6-2/TRBV6-3	many	NA	TRBJ2-4	CASSYGGVGNIQYF	TGTGCCAGCAGTTACGGTGGGGTAGGAAACATTCAGTACTTC
TRBV7-3	many	NA	TRBJ1-1	CASSPMGTGNTEAFF	TGTGCCAGCAGCCCCATGGGCACGGGTAACACTGAAGCTTTCTTT
TRBV6-5	few	TRBD1	TRBJ2-2	CASSYSDRGQGGELFF	TGTGCCAGCAGTTACTCTGACAGGGGGCAAGGCGGGGAGCTGTTTTTT
TRBV4-1	NA	NA	TRBJ2-1	CASRARLVPTQNEQFF	TGCGCCAGCAGGGCCAGACTAGTCCCGACGCAAAATGAGCAGTTCTTC
TRBV7-7	NA	TRBD2	TRBJ2-1	CPSSLILADGGEQFF	TGTCCTAGCAGCCTGATACTAGCGGACGGCGGGGAGCAGTTCTTC
TRBV29-1	NA	TRBD1	TRBJ2-2	CSVDRGSNTGELFF	TGCAGCGTGGACAGGGGGTCGAACACCGGGGAGCTGTTTTTT
TRBV24-1	NA	TRBD2	TRBJ2-1	CATSDFSGASYNEQFF	TGTGCCACCAGTGATTTCAGCGGGGCCTCCTACAATGAGCAGTTCTTC
TRBV7-8	NA	NA	TRBJ1-5	CASSAGTTNSNQPQHF	TGTGCCAGCAGCGCCGGGACAACAAATAGCAATCAGCCCCAGCATTTT
TRBV4-2	NA	NA	TRBJ2-5	CASSRKRLEETQYF	TGTGCCAGCAGCCGGAAGCGGCTAGAAGAGACCCAGTACTTC
TRBV14	NA	NA	TRBJ1-6	CASSQDLLPWNSPLHF	TGTGCCAGCAGCCAAGACCTTCTCCCCTGGAATTCACCCCTCCACTTT
TRBV5-6	NA	NA	TRBJ2-2	CASSRIGQFNTGELFF	TGTGCCAGCAGCCGCATAGGACAGTTCAACACCGGGGAGCTGTTTTTT
TRBV29-1	NA	TRBD2	TRBJ2-3	CSTRGGSTDTQYF	TGCAGCACCCGCGGGGGGAGCACAGATACGCAGTATTTT
TRBV5-4	NA	NA	TRBJ1-1	CASSLGRVNAEAFF	TGTGCCAGCAGCTTGGGGAGGGTCAACGCTGAAGCTTTCTTT
TRBV27	NA	TRBD2	TRBJ2-5	CATQLSGGEYQETQYF	TGTGCCACCCAACTTAGCGGGGGAGAGTACCAAGAGACCCAGTACTTC
TRBV27	NA	TRBD1	TRBJ1-1	CASRQQGGLTEAFF	TGTGCCAGCAGACAACAGGGGGGACTCACTGAAGCTTTCTTT
TRBV7-4	NA	NA	TRBJ1-2	CASSSRDLRGYTF	TGTGCCAGCAGCTCCCGGGACTTAAGGGGCTACACCTTC
TRBV7-4	many	NA	TRBJ2-1	CASSLRCRGAYNEQFF	TGTGCCAGCAGCTTAAGGTGCCGGGGTGCCTACAATGAGCAGTTCTTC
TRBV5-4	NA	NA	TRBJ2-2	CASTDEETQNTGELFF	TGTGCCAGCACCGACGAGGAGACTCAGAACACCGGGGAGCTGTTTTTT
TRBV4-1	NA	NA	TRBJ1-2	CVSSQGDNYGYTF	TGCGTCAGCAGCCAAGGAGATAACTATGGCTACACCTTC
TRBV7-8	many	TRBD1	TRBJ1-6	CASSLKQGVTGASPLHF	TGTGCCAGCAGCTTAAAACAGGGGGTAACTGGGGCTTCACCCCTCCACTTT
TRBV4-1	NA	NA	TRBJ2-1	CASSQDVEGDEQFF	TGCGCCAGCAGCCAAGATGTAGAGGGGGATGAGCAGTTCTTC
TRBV10-3	few	NA	TRBJ2-2	CAISDYTYTGELFF	TGTGCCATCAGTGATTACACCTACACCGGGGAGCTGTTTTTT
TRBV7-2	few	TRBD2	TRBJ2-1	CASSFRGGVNEQFF	TGTGCCAGCAGCTTCCGGGGGGGGGTCAATGAGCAGTTCTTC
TRBV7-9	few	NA	TRBJ1-5	CASSLGAGFQPQHF	TGTGCCAGCAGCTTAGGAGCAGGGTTTCAGCCCCAGCATTTT
TRBV29-1	NA	TRBD1	TRBJ1-2	CSVGGEPGQRIFSYGYTF	TGCAGCGTTGGAGGGGAGCCGGGACAGAGGATATTTAGCTATGGCTACACCTTC
TRBV27	few	NA	TRBJ2-6	CASSSDNSRSGTNVLTF	TGTGCCAGCAGTTCCGACAATTCGAGGTCCGGGACCAACGTCCTGACTTTC
TRBV20-1	few	NA	TRBJ2-3	CSARSSFTYMAQYF	TGCAGTGCTAGATCTAGCTTCACGTATATGGCGCAGTATTTT
TRBV19	NA	NA	TRBJ2-1	CASSIGGVSYNEQFF	TGTGCCAGTAGTATAGGGGGAGTATCCTACAATGAGCAGTTCTTC
TRBV10-2	few	NA	TRBJ1-2	CASRQVLDYGYTF	TGCGCCAGCAGACAGGTGCTTGACTATGGCTACACCTTC
TRBV7-9	NA	TRBD1	TRBJ1-4	CASSLVSGTGIEKLFF	TGTGCCAGCAGCTTAGTGTCCGGGACAGGGATTGAAAAACTGTTTTTT
TRBV3-1	NA	NA	TRBJ2-5	CASSQVSRVSNRETQYF	TGTGCCAGCAGCCAAGTATCCAGGGTGAGTAATAGAGAGACCCAGTACTTC
TRBV12-3/TRBV12-4	NA	TRBD1	TRBJ1-2	CASRIQGSGYTF	TGTGCCAGCAGAATACAGGGGTCTGGCTACACCTTC
TRBV7-9	NA	TRBD1	TRBJ2-7	CASTQDRVAYEQYF	TGTGCCAGCACCCAGGACAGGGTCGCCTACGAGCAGTACTTC
TRBV6-1	few	TRBD1	TRBJ2-7	CASSRTGTGLRYEQYF	TGTGCCAGCAGTCGCACCGGGACAGGGTTAAGATACGAGCAGTACTTC
TRBV29-1	NA	TRBD1	TRBJ2-1	CSVYFLLTGSEQFF	TGCAGCGTTTACTTTCTTTTGACAGGGAGTGAGCAGTTCTTC
TRBV12-3/TRBV12-4	few	TRBD2	TRBJ2-2	CASSFTSGGAVDTGELFF	TGTGCCAGCAGTTTCACTAGCGGGGGGGCCGTAGACACCGGGGAGCTGTTTTTT
TRBV4-2	many	NA	TRBJ2-2	CASSQGWGDHHTNTGELFF	TGTGCCAGCAGCCAAGGGTGGGGGGACCACCATACGAACACCGGGGAGCTGTTTTTT
TRBV5-1	once	NA	TRBJ1-1	CASSWLEGTNTEAFF	TGCGCCAGCAGCTGGCTCGAGGGGACGAACACTGAAGCTTTCTTT
TRBV5-4	NA	NA	TRBJ1-2	CASRPGGVLDYGYTF	TGTGCCAGCAGACCCGGGGGGGTACTTGACTATGGCTACACCTTC
TRBV7-2	many	NA	TRBJ2-1	CASSFTSSGHEFF	TGTGCCAGCAGCTTCACTTCCTCGGGACACGAGTTCTTC
TRBV27	few	NA	TRBJ2-3	CASSWEGSTDTQYF	TGTGCCAGCAGTTGGGAAGGAAGCACAGATACGCAGTATTTT
TRBV7-9	few	NA	TRBJ2-1	CASSTSGSGPNEQFF	TGTGCCAGCAGCACCTCGGGCTCCGGTCCCAATGAGCAGTTCTTC
TRBV11-3	few	TRBD1	TRBJ2-2	CASSLPTGSNAGELFF	TGTGCCAGCAGCCTACCGACAGGGTCAAACGCCGGGGAGCTGTTTTTT
TRBV5-1	NA	NA	TRBJ1-1	CASSSGQPPLMNTEAFF	TGCGCCAGCAGCTCCGGACAGCCACCACTTATGAACACTGAAGCTTTCTTT
TRBV7-9	NA	TRBD2	TRBJ2-3	CASRYLGRGGDTQYF	TGTGCCAGCAGATACCTCGGGCGGGGGGGGGATACGCAGTATTTT
TRBV19	NA	TRBD2	TRBJ2-1	CASSYQRGAYNEQFF	TGTGCCAGTAGTTACCAGCGGGGGGCTTACAATGAGCAGTTCTTC
TRBV27	NA	TRBD1	TRBJ1-1	CASTGQGGEAFF	TGTGCCAGCACGGGACAGGGGGGTGAAGCTTTCTTT
TRBV20-1	NA	NA	TRBJ1-5	CSARGVEEASNQPQHF	TGCAGTGCTAGAGGTGTAGAGGAGGCGAGCAATCAGCCCCAGCATTTT